Listed below are T cell receptor beta chains from one sample, sequenced in a study of blood T cell repertoires in COVID-19. TCRdb keeps only in-frame clones here, not all; method: immunoSEQ multiplex PCR. The sample carries tens of thousands of clones, 80% recorded once. The specimen sequenced was peripheral blood. The source of these receptors is an elderly woman with acute or convalescent COVID-19. CDR3s include the opening cysteine and the closing phenylalanine or tryptophan. A D gene is named only where the DNA matches it firmly. A clone size is listed for some rows: how often the clone was seen (once, few, many), or a class if it is expanded.

size: -; V: TRBV7-6; length: 15; J: TRBJ2-5; D: TRBD2; CDR3: CASSLFSGTQETQYF; DNA: TGTGCCAGCAGCTTATTTAGCGGGACACAAGAGACCCAGTACTTC
size: once; V: TRBV5-1; length: 14; J: TRBJ2-3; D: -; CDR3: CASSLGASEGTQYF; DNA: TGCGCCAGCAGCTTGGGGGCTAGTGAGGGTACGCAGTATTTT
size: -; V: TRBV7-9; length: 13; J: TRBJ2-7; D: -; CDR3: CASSFRGGYEQYF; DNA: TGTGCCAGCAGCTTTCGCGGCGGGTACGAGCAGTACTTC
size: -; V: TRBV7-2; length: 14; J: TRBJ2-1; D: -; CDR3: CASSRDRSYNEQFF; DNA: TGTGCCAGCAGCCGCGACAGAAGCTACAATGAGCAGTTCTTC
size: few; V: TRBV2; length: 14; J: TRBJ2-3; D: TRBD1; CDR3: CASSPGQGADTQYF; DNA: TGTGCCAGCAGCCCCGGACAGGGCGCAGATACGCAGTATTTT
size: -; V: TRBV7-2; length: 16; J: TRBJ2-5; D: TRBD2; CDR3: CASSNGLAGGWETQYF; DNA: TGTGCCAGCAGCAACGGACTAGCGGGAGGGTGGGAGACCCAGTACTTC
size: -; V: TRBV11-3; length: 15; J: TRBJ1-1; D: -; CDR3: CASSSGTGINTEAFF; DNA: TGTGCCAGCAGCTCGGGCACAGGGATCAACACTGAAGCTTTCTTT
size: -; V: TRBV27; length: 18; J: TRBJ2-3; D: TRBD2; CDR3: CASSEGLAGVSITDTQYF; DNA: TGTGCCAGCAGTGAGGGACTAGCGGGAGTAAGTATCACAGATACGCAGTATTTT
size: once; V: TRBV19; length: 14; J: TRBJ2-5; D: TRBD1; CDR3: CASSNRDRQETQYF; DNA: TGTGCCAGTAGTAACCGGGACAGACAAGAGACCCAGTACTTC
size: -; V: TRBV6-5; length: 14; J: TRBJ2-7; D: TRBD1; CDR3: CASSPRQGRYEQYF; DNA: TGTGCCAGCAGTCCCCGACAGGGTCGGTACGAGCAGTACTTC
size: -; V: TRBV5-1; length: 12; J: TRBJ1-4; D: TRBD1; CDR3: CASSQDRGKLFF; DNA: TGCGCCAGCAGCCAGGACAGGGGAAAACTGTTTTTT
size: -; V: TRBV5-6; length: 15; J: TRBJ2-3; D: TRBD2; CDR3: CASSLVGGSTDTQYF; DNA: TGTGCCAGCAGCTTGGTGGGGGGGAGCACAGATACGCAGTATTTT
size: -; V: TRBV5-1; length: 12; J: TRBJ1-1; D: -; CDR3: CASSSEGGAAFF; DNA: TGCGCCAGCAGCTCGGAGGGAGGAGCAGCTTTCTTT
size: -; V: TRBV15; length: 13; J: TRBJ2-7; D: TRBD2; CDR3: CATSGRTSGEGYF; DNA: TGTGCCACCAGCGGGCGGACTAGCGGCGAGGGGTACTTC
size: -; V: TRBV6-6; length: 14; J: TRBJ2-2; D: TRBD2; CDR3: CASNGGVATGELFF; DNA: TGTGCCAGCAACGGGGGGGTAGCCACCGGGGAGCTGTTTTTT
size: -; V: TRBV6-5; length: 15; J: TRBJ1-5; D: -; CDR3: CASSYGRRYNQPQHF; DNA: TGTGCCAGCAGTTACGGCCGGCGGTACAATCAGCCCCAGCATTTT
size: -; V: TRBV6-1; length: 14; J: TRBJ2-1; D: TRBD1; CDR3: CASSASQGVNEQFF; DNA: TGTGCCAGCAGTGCCTCACAGGGGGTTAATGAGCAGTTCTTC
size: -; V: TRBV3-1/TRBV3-2; length: 16; J: TRBJ2-6; D: -; CDR3: CASSQLQGTGANVLTF; DNA: TGTGCCAGCAGCCAATTACAGGGAACCGGGGCCAACGTCCTGACTTTC
size: once; V: TRBV5-1; length: 17; J: TRBJ2-6; D: -; CDR3: CASSLDTVPSGANVLTF; DNA: TGCGCCAGCAGCTTGGACACCGTCCCCTCTGGGGCCAACGTCCTGACTTTC
size: -; V: TRBV24-1; length: 15; J: TRBJ2-2; D: TRBD2; CDR3: CATSDPGTRSGELFF; DNA: TGTGCCACCAGTGATCCCGGGACTAGATCCGGGGAGCTGTTTTTT
size: once; V: TRBV6-6; length: 15; J: TRBJ2-7; D: -; CDR3: CASSDAGRRFGEQYF; DNA: TGTGCCAGCAGCGACGCGGGCCGGAGGTTCGGCGAGCAGTACTTC
size: -; V: TRBV18; length: 16; J: TRBJ2-2; D: -; CDR3: CASSPPESGNAGELFF; DNA: TGTGCCAGCTCACCACCGGAATCAGGGAACGCCGGGGAGCTGTTTTTT
size: once; V: TRBV5-1; length: 14; J: TRBJ1-1; D: -; CDR3: CASSFSQGNTEAFF; DNA: TGCGCCAGCAGCTTCTCACAGGGGAACACTGAAGCTTTCTTT
size: -; V: TRBV5-1; length: 16; J: TRBJ2-5; D: -; CDR3: CASSLGSQAGQETQYF; DNA: TGCGCCAGCAGCTTGGGATCACAGGCAGGGCAAGAGACCCAGTACTTC
size: -; V: TRBV7-7; length: 14; J: TRBJ2-1; D: -; CDR3: CASSSKGGYNEQFF; DNA: TGTGCCAGCAGCTCTAAAGGGGGATACAATGAGCAGTTCTTC
size: -; V: TRBV10-3; length: 11; J: TRBJ1-2; D: TRBD1; CDR3: CAIGTGYGYTF; DNA: TGTGCCATCGGGACAGGCTATGGCTACACCTTC
size: -; V: TRBV21-1; length: 14; J: TRBJ2-4; D: -; CDR3: CASTRGGVKNIQYF; DNA: TGTGCCAGCACCAGAGGCGGGGTTAAAAACATTCAGTACTTC
size: -; V: TRBV18; length: 15; J: TRBJ1-1; D: -; CDR3: CASSLIDLGGTEAFF; DNA: TGTGCCAGCTCACTTATCGATCTGGGGGGCACTGAAGCTTTCTTT
size: few; V: TRBV18; length: 14; J: TRBJ1-2; D: TRBD1; CDR3: CASSPVTGKGGYTF; DNA: TGTGCCAGCTCACCAGTGACAGGGAAGGGTGGCTACACCTTC
size: -; V: TRBV7-9; length: 14; J: TRBJ1-2; D: -; CDR3: CASSFVGVSYGYTF; DNA: TGTGCCAGCAGCTTCGTAGGGGTGAGCTATGGCTACACCTTC
size: -; V: TRBV7-2; length: 16; J: TRBJ1-3; D: -; CDR3: CASSQMLAGSGNTIYF; DNA: TGTGCCAGCAGCCAAATGTTGGCGGGGTCTGGAAACACCATATATTTT